A single sample gave rise to the 23 T cell receptor beta chains below, sequenced in a study of graft-versus-host responses after intestinal transplantation. No cognate antigen is known for these TCRs. Sequencing used immunoSEQ multiplex PCR; TCRdb keeps in-frame clones, though not all of them. The repertoire holds around 99,000 clones, with roughly 90% as singletons. The sequences come from unstimulated CD4+ T cells sorted from spleen or lymph node cells, collected before transplant. These receptors all come from a human donor who was the organ donor for an intestinal transplant.

This clone has just a few counts. V gene TRBV7-9 combines with J gene TRBJ1-4; TRBD1 aligns across 7 bases. The CDR3 extends over 17 amino acids. From germline, CDR1 is SEHNR and CDR2 FQNEAQ (reference sequence). The junction had 5 bases not matched to a gene; V was cut back by 1 base and J by 0 bases. CDR3 coding DNA: TGTGCCAGCAGCTTAGGACAGGGCCTTGCAACTAATGAAAAACTGTTTTTT. Protein product: CASSLGQGLATNEKLFF.

The CDR3 sequence is CASSSRRQVRGNQPQHF. The CDR3 DNA is TGTGCCAGCAGCTCAAGAAGACAGGTAAGAGGCAATCAGCCCCAGCATTTT. This chain connects TRBV21-1 to TRBJ1-5; the DNA was not used to check the table's D call, TRBD1. TRBV21-1 is designated a pseudogene. The CDR3 loop spans 17 amino acids.

This rearrangement joins TRBV19 to TRBJ2-1; 9 nucleotides match TRBD1. CDR3 length equals 15 residues. Germline CDR1 reads LNHDA; CDR2 reads SQIVND (reference sequence). The V segment lost 4 bases and the J segment 6 bases; nucleotides outside the gene matches: 7. The CDR3: CASSRGTGTGNEQFF. The DNA for the CDR3 is TGTGCCAGTAGTAGGGGGACAGGGACCGGCAATGAGCAGTTCTTC.

This sequence joins TRBV18 and TRBJ2-7; TRBD2 agrees at 8 bases. This CDR3 contains 14 residues. Germline assignment: CDR1 KGHSH and CDR2 LQKENI. V gave up 3 bases and J gave up 2 bases; unmatched junction bases: 3. The CDR3, as DNA: TGTGCCAGCTCACCCTCGGGACTAGCCTACGAGCAGTACTTC. It translates to CASSPSGLAYEQYF.

This chain joins TRBV6-5 and TRBJ2-7; TRBD2 matches 7 bases. Germline values: CDR1 MNHEY, CDR2 SVGAGI. The CDR3 has 13 amino acids. Losses at the gene ends were 5 bases for V and 3 bases for J; bases not matched to a gene: 4. The CDR3 DNA follows: TGTGCCAGCAGTGAGGCTAGCGGCTACGAGCAGTACTTC. It translates to CASSEASGYEQYF.

V is TRBV5-4 and J is TRBJ2-4; tentative D call: TRBD2 (6 bases). The CDR3 covers 14 residues. The germline gives CDR1 SGHNT, CDR2 YYREEE (reference sequence). V gave up 6 bases and J gave up 4 bases, with 14 bases separating them. The CDR3 nucleotides are TGTGCCAGCACCTCCGGGACTGGGAAAAACATTCAGTACTTC. It codes for CASTSGTGKNIQYF.

This clone was counted only a few times. The chain joins TRBV6-1 to TRBJ1-1, with D uncertain. Germline V gene sequence: CDR1 MNHNS, CDR2 SASEGT. The V gene lost 0 bases and the J gene lost 1 base, with 9 bases spanning the gap. The CDR3 contains 15 residues. CDR3 in amino acids: CASSEAAKGNTEAFF. As DNA, the CDR3 is TGTGCCAGCAGTGAAGCGGCCAAAGGGAACACTGAAGCTTTCTTT.

This chain links TRBV2 with TRBJ2-5, with TRBD2 matching over 10 bases. V dropped 7 bases and J dropped 4; count of bases not matched to a gene: 6. Germline V gene data show CDR1 as SNHLY and CDR2 as FYNNEI. The CDR3 runs to 14 residues. The CDR3 spells CASTSGGAGETQYF. The CDR3 DNA reads as TGTGCCAGCACAAGCGGGGGGGCGGGAGAGACCCAGTACTTC.

The chain employs TRBV9 and TRBJ1-4; 9 bases are shared with TRBD1. J was trimmed by 2 bases and V by 3 bases; bases with no gene match: 2. The germline V gene has CDR1 SGDLS and CDR2 YYNGEE. CDR3 length: 15 residues. CDR3 nucleotides: TGTGCCAGCAGCGACACAGGGGGCACTAATGAAAAACTGTTTTTT. Its protein is CASSDTGGTNEKLFF.

This CDR3 reads CASSPGQSSYNSPLHF. The CDR3 DNA reads as TGTGCCAGCAGCCCCGGACAGAGCTCCTATAATTCACCCCTCCACTTT. This chain connects TRBV5-4 to TRBJ1-6; D is perhaps TRBD1 (6 bases). The germline V gene encodes CDR1 SGHNT and CDR2 YYREEE (reference sequence). Between the trimmed V and J ends, which lost 4 bases and 0 bases, there was a span of 11 bases. The CDR3 sequence is 16 residues long.

The chain couples TRBV6-4 to TRBJ2-2; 9 bases map to TRBD2. The CDR3 has 15 residues. Germline V CDR1 and CDR2: MRHNA, SNTAGT. Losses at the gene ends were 3 bases for V and 3 bases for J; bases not matched to a gene: 2. CDR3 sequence: CASSDGTSHTGELFF. The CDR3 nucleotides read TGTGCCAGCAGTGATGGGACTAGCCACACCGGGGAGCTGTTTTTT.

J is TRBJ2-7 and V is TRBV6-5; TRBD2 matches at 7 bases. Germline-derived CDR1 and CDR2 are MNHEY and SVGAGI. V lost 6 bases, J lost 3 bases, and 5 bases stayed unmatched. The CDR3 loop spans 13 amino acids. In DNA, the CDR3 is TGTGCCAGCAGGGCGGGAGATCGCTACGAGCAGTACTTC. It specifies CASRAGDRYEQYF.

The chain links TRBV2 to TRBJ1-2; D possibly corresponds to TRBD1 (6 bases). V was cut by 6 bases and J by 4 bases, with 18 bases left in between. Looked up from germline, CDR1 is SNHLY and CDR2 is FYNNEI. The CDR3 runs 15 residues. CDR3 in amino acids: CASSGIQGRTYGYTF. As DNA, the CDR3 is TGTGCCAGCAGCGGTATACAGGGCAGGACCTATGGCTACACCTTC.

The chain links TRBV7-2 to TRBJ1-1; D not resolved. V was pared by 2 bases and J by 2 bases, with 6 bases between. The CDR3 spans 13 residues. Germline V gene lookup returns CDR1 SGHTA and CDR2 FQGNSA. This chain's CDR3 is CASSLTSNTEAFF. CDR3 DNA sequence: TGTGCCAGCAGCTTAACATCAAACACTGAAGCTTTCTTT.

This chain joins TRBV27 and TRBJ2-5, with 7 bases identical to TRBD1. The germline gives CDR1 MNHEY, CDR2 SMNVEV (reference sequence). The CDR3 totals 13 residues. J gave up 5 bases and V 10 bases, and 10 bases lay outside the gene matches. The DNA for the CDR3 is TGTGCCACGGGAAGGGGGCGGTGGGAGACCCAGTACTTC. It translates to CATGRGRWETQYF.

The J gene is TRBJ2-1, the V gene TRBV11-2, with D perhaps matching TRBD1 (6 bases). The CDR3 loop spans 15 amino acids. V dropped 4 bases and J dropped 0 bases, with 10 bases sitting between them. Germline-derived CDR1 and CDR2 are SGHAT and FQNNGV. The CDR3: CASSSGQSSYNEQFF. The DNA for the CDR3 is TGTGCCAGCAGCTCCGGACAGAGCTCCTACAATGAGCAGTTCTTC.

This clone came up a few times. The gene calls are TRBV27 and TRBJ2-2; 7 positions agree with TRBD2. The CDR3 has 15 amino acids. V was pared by 8 bases and J by 4 bases, with 10 bases of the junction left unmatched. Germline V CDR1 and CDR2: MNHEY, SMNVEV (reference sequence). The CDR3 spells CASRLGGRVTGELFF. As DNA, the CDR3 is TGTGCCAGCCGATTAGGCGGGAGAGTCACCGGGGAGCTGTTTTTT.

V usage is TRBV5-1 and J usage is TRBJ2-2; D perhaps matches TRBD2 (6 bases). Trimming took 7 bases from V and 2 from J, leaving 18 bases between them. Per germline, CDR1 SGHRS and CDR2 YFSETQ. There are 16 residues in the CDR3. The CDR3 loop is CASSPGLHTNTGELFF. CDR3 nucleotides: TGCGCCAGCTCCCCGGGACTCCACACAAACACCGGGGAGCTGTTTTTT.

V and J are TRBV6-6 and TRBJ2-7; D may be TRBD2 (6 bases). This CDR3 comprises 13 residues. The V end lost 0 bases, the J end lost 12 bases, and 15 bases lay between the germline ends. CDR1 and CDR2 from the germline V gene are MNHNY and SVGAGI (reference sequence). The CDR3 sequence is CASSYSPSAVPYF. DNA for the CDR3: TGTGCCAGCAGTTACTCGCCTAGCGCCGTGCCGTACTTC.

V gene TRBV28 combines with J gene TRBJ2-5, with D perhaps given as TRBD1 or TRBD2 (7 bases each). The ends were cut back, 5 bases at V and 9 bases at J, with 13 bases in the middle. CDR1 and CDR2 from the germline V gene are MDHEN and SYDVKM. This CDR3 is built from 12 residues. The CDR3 DNA is TGTGCCAGCAGTCCAGGGGGGGGAGCCCAGTACTTC. Amino acids: CASSPGGGAQYF.

The chain carries TRBV6-6 and TRBJ1-1; no clear D. CDR1 is MNHNY, CDR2 SVGAGI, per germline (reference sequence). The V and J ends lost 2 bases and 2 bases respectively, with 9 bases between them. The CDR3 sequence is 14 residues long. The CDR3 spells CASSYREINTEAFF. The CDR3 DNA reads as TGTGCCAGCAGTTACAGGGAGATTAACACTGAAGCTTTCTTT.

The V and J genes are TRBV5-1 and TRBJ1-4; D may be TRBD1 (6 bases). CDR1 is SGHRS and CDR2 is YFSETQ in the germline V gene. The CDR3 length is 14 residues. V lost 0 bases, J lost 7 bases, and 10 bases lay in between. The CDR3 loop is CASSLGSGVEKLFF. For the CDR3, the DNA is TGCGCCAGCAGCTTGGGTTCAGGGGTTGAAAAACTGTTTTTT.

The chain employs TRBV7-2 and TRBJ2-7, with no clear D. The CDR3 totals 11 residues. Trimming cost V 5 bases and J 3 bases, with 5 bases left between them. Germline V lookup: CDR1 SGHTA, CDR2 FQGNSA. The CDR3 loop is CASSNRYEQYF. The CDR3, as DNA: TGTGCCAGCAGCAACCGCTACGAGCAGTACTTC.